Presented here are 31 T cell receptor beta chains from one specimen sequenced in a study of T-cell reconstitution after alpha-beta-depleted transplantation in children. Unique molecular identifiers were used in preparing the TCRbeta library. TCRdb reanalysed the PCR reads using MiXCR and keeps one entry per CDR3 protein. The sample has over 70,000 distinct CDR3 sequences; more than 10% are singletons. The input for sequencing was PBMCs from the stem cell graft donor, taken from the stem cell graft. Source of these receptors: a human donor who donated a stem cell graft to a child with inherited bone marrow failure.

This clonotype was counted only a few times. The chain combines TRBV19 with TRBJ1-5; the D is unclear. V dropped 8 bases and J dropped 4 bases, with 15 bases sitting between them. The CDR3 runs 14 residues. CDR1 LNHDA and CDR2 SQIVND come from the germline V gene (reference sequence). CDR3 amino acids: CASGFTVRNQPQHF. The CDR3 region has the DNA TGTGCCAGTGGATTCACGGTTCGGAATCAGCCCCAGCATTTT.

Ten or more counts support this clonotype. The gene calls are TRBV7-8 and TRBJ2-3; TRBD1 aligns across 8 bases. The CDR3 is 16 residues long. V lost 5 bases, J lost 4 bases, and 11 bases stayed unmatched. CDR1 and CDR2 (germline): SGHVS, FQNEAQ. The CDR3 protein is CASSQRQGTGADTQYF. The CDR3 coding sequence is TGTGCCAGCAGCCAACGACAGGGGACGGGTGCAGATACGCAGTATTTT.

The sample holds many counts of this clonotype. The CDR3 is CASSLRPPPYEQYF. The CDR3 DNA reads as TGTGCCAGCAGCCTCCGTCCGCCACCCTACGAGCAGTACTTC. The rearrangement links TRBV6-5 to TRBJ2-7; no reliable D call. From germline, CDR1 is MNHEY and CDR2 SVGAGI. The CDR3 consists of 14 residues. With 6 bases removed from V and 2 bases from J, the gap between germline ends came to 14 bases.

This clonotype has ten or more counts. This chain joins TRBV5-1 and TRBJ2-1, with TRBD1 identical over 7 bases. V lost 0 bases, J lost 4 bases, and 7 bases stayed unmatched. CDR1 and CDR2 (germline): SGHRS, YFSETQ. CDR3 length equals 16 residues. CDR3 DNA: TGCGCCAGCAGCTTGGCTCCCCGGGACAGTTACAATGAGCAGTTCTTC. Translated, it gives CASSLAPRDSYNEQFF.

This clonotype was detected ten times or more. In nucleotides, the CDR3 is TGTGCCAGCAGCGTAGTTGGACAGGGGCGTGATACGCAGTATTTT. Amino acids: CASSVVGQGRDTQYF. The V call is TRBV9, the J call TRBJ2-3; TRBD1 matches at 9 bases. CDR3 length equals 15 residues. V was pared by 0 bases and J by 6 bases, with 5 bases of the junction left unmatched. Germline V gives CDR1 SGDLS, CDR2 YYNGEE.

This clonotype appeared many times. V and J are TRBV29-1 and TRBJ1-6; D ambiguous. The CDR3 runs to 13 residues. V lost 5 bases, J lost 5 bases, and 10 bases lay in between. Looked up from germline, CDR1 is SQVTM and CDR2 is ANQGSEA. CDR3: CSVRDQNNSPLHF. CDR3 in DNA: TGCAGCGTTCGGGATCAGAATAATTCACCCCTCCACTTT.

This chain links TRBV7-8 with TRBJ1-2; possibly TRBD1 for D (6 bases). This CDR3 has 15 amino acids. The V gene lost 5 bases and the J gene lost 2 bases, with 15 bases spanning the gap. The germline V gene encodes CDR1 SGHVS and CDR2 FQNEAQ. The CDR3 loop reads CASSPGGVRNYGYTF. The CDR3 DNA reads TGTGCCAGCAGCCCCGGGGGCGTACGCAACTATGGCTACACCTTC.

At least ten counts were recorded for this clonotype. The chain couples TRBV5-1 to TRBJ2-2, with 8 bases aligning to TRBD1. Germline trimming cut 1 base from V and 3 bases from J; bases unmatched to any gene: 2. CDR3 length: 15 residues. Germline assignment: CDR1 SGHRS and CDR2 YFSETQ. CDR3 residues: CASSLQGADTGELFF. The CDR3 region has the DNA TGCGCCAGCAGCTTGCAGGGGGCAGACACCGGGGAGCTGTTTTTT. Drawing the rest from reference TRBV5-1 and TRBJ2-2, the complete variable domain is KAGVTQTPRYLIKTRGQQVTLSCSPISGHRSVSWYQQTPGQGLQFLFEYFSETQRNKGNFPGRFSGRQFSNSRSEMNVSTLELGDSALYLCASSLQGADTGELFFGEGSRLTVL.

This clonotype was seen repeatedly, ten times or more. The V gene is TRBV24-1, the J gene TRBJ2-1; 8 positions agree with TRBD1. The CDR3 contains 16 residues. Germline CDR1 is KGHDR and CDR2 is SFDVKD. With 6 bases clipped from V and 4 bases from J, the junction kept 10 bases outside the gene matches. CDR3 protein: CATSHPTGGGYNEQFF. The DNA of the CDR3 is TGTGCCACCAGTCACCCCACAGGGGGTGGATACAATGAGCAGTTCTTC.

This clonotype has a count of ten or more. This chain uses TRBV6-5 with TRBJ1-2, with 10 bases lining up with TRBD1. The CDR3 is made up of 13 amino acids. Germline loops: CDR1 MNHEY, CDR2 SVGAGI. After removal of 9 bases from V and 4 bases from J, the junction contained 5 bases not matched to a gene. This CDR3 is CASAGQGVYGYTF. CDR3 DNA sequence: TGTGCCAGTGCCGGACAGGGGGTCTATGGCTACACCTTC.

The chain uses TRBV4-3 and TRBJ1-4; D is ambiguous. The CDR3 contains 17 residues. In germline, CDR1 is LGHNA, CDR2 YSLEER. V lost 0 bases and J 2 bases, leaving 13 bases between the germline ends. In DNA form, the CDR3 reads TGCGCCAGCAGCCAAGAAATGGGCCCCGGGACTAATGAAAAACTGTTTTTT. Protein sequence: CASSQEMGPGTNEKLFF.

Many counts were recorded for this clonotype. The genes are TRBV29-1 and TRBJ2-3; TRBD2 aligns across 7 bases. The CDR3 loop spans 14 amino acids. The J segment lost 0 bases and the V segment lost 8 bases, leaving 8 bases of the junction unmatched. Germline V gene data show CDR1 as SQVTM and CDR2 as ANQGSEA. CDR3 nucleotides: TGCAGCACCTCTAGCGGAACTAGCACAGATACGCAGTATTTT. The encoded protein is CSTSSGTSTDTQYF.

The chain joins TRBV12-3 or TRBV12-4 to TRBJ2-1; D possibly uses TRBD1 or TRBD2 (6 bases each). The CDR3 runs to 13 residues. V was trimmed by 5 bases and J by 7 bases, leaving 12 bases between them. CDR3 sequence reads: CASSIRGGNEQFF. The CDR3 DNA reads as TGTGCCAGCAGTATCAGGGGAGGAAATGAGCAGTTCTTC.

This clonotype was found many times. The rearrangement joins TRBV7-2 to TRBJ2-7; D not resolved. CDR3 size: 14 residues. CDR1 SGHTA and CDR2 FQGNSA come from the germline V gene. Trimming pared 1 base from V and 5 bases from J, leaving 12 bases between. CDR3 sequence: CASSLGPLSDEQYF. In nucleotides, the CDR3 is TGTGCCAGCAGCTTAGGACCCCTGAGCGACGAGCAGTACTTC.

The chain links TRBV4-3 to TRBJ1-4, with D maybe TRBD1 (5 bases). Looked up from germline, CDR1 is LGHNA and CDR2 is YSLEER. Trimming took 3 bases from V and 10 from J, leaving 18 bases between them. The CDR3 consists of 15 residues. The CDR3 protein is CASSQELRAGGKLFF. CDR3 in DNA: TGCGCCAGCAGCCAGGAACTCAGGGCTGGAGGAAAACTGTTTTTT.

The chain carries TRBV7-2 and TRBJ1-5; the D gene is possibly TRBD1 (6 bases). CDR3 length equals 15 residues. Trimming removed 5 bases at V and 2 bases at J, with 13 bases between. Looked up from germline, CDR1 is SGHTA and CDR2 is FQGNSA. The chain's CDR3 is CASSPQGKGNQPQHF. The CDR3 DNA is TGTGCCAGCAGCCCGCAGGGGAAGGGCAATCAGCCCCAGCATTTT.

This clonotype was observed at least ten times. This chain joins TRBV10-3 and TRBJ2-3, with a tentative D call TRBD2 (5 bases). The CDR3 is 15 amino acids. Germline CDR1 is ENHRY and CDR2 is SYGVKD. V was clipped by 3 bases and J by 0 bases, with 10 bases between them. The CDR3 is CAISDGGRSTDTQYF. The DNA of the CDR3 is TGTGCCATCAGTGATGGTGGGAGAAGCACAGATACGCAGTATTTT.

This clonotype was counted many times. The chain combines TRBV25-1 with TRBJ1-2, with a possible D match to TRBD1 (5 bases). The ends were cut back, 6 bases at V and 5 bases at J, with 22 bases in the middle. The CDR3 extends over 16 amino acids. Germline lookup yields CDR1 MGHDK and CDR2 SYGVNS. The chain's CDR3 is CASSPPGTERLYGYTF. The CDR3 DNA reads TGTGCCAGCAGCCCCCCCGGGACGGAGAGACTATATGGCTACACCTTC.

This clonotype was recorded at least ten times. The J gene is TRBJ2-7, the V gene TRBV11-1; 8 bases map to TRBD1. V trimming: 4 bases; J trimming: 6 bases; junction bases outside the gene matches: 5. Germline V CDR1 and CDR2: SGHAT, FQDESV (reference sequence). The CDR3 totals 13 residues. CDR3 region: CASSSDRGGEQYF. The DNA of the CDR3 is TGTGCCAGCAGCTCAGACAGGGGCGGCGAGCAGTACTTC.

This clonotype was recorded at least ten times. The chain links TRBV5-1 to TRBJ2-5; no firm D call. The CDR3 length is 14 residues. The germline gives CDR1 SGHRS, CDR2 YFSETQ. The germline V and J ends were trimmed by 0 bases and 1 base, with 7 bases remaining between them. Here the CDR3 reads CASSLEWFQETQYF. The CDR3 coding sequence is TGCGCCAGCAGCTTGGAGTGGTTCCAAGAGACCCAGTACTTC.

This clonotype was detected many times. This chain links TRBV7-9 with TRBJ2-5, with D possibly TRBD2 on 7 matching bases. This CDR3 comprises 15 residues. The germline V gene has CDR1 SEHNR and CDR2 FQNEAQ (reference sequence). The V end was cut by 3 bases, the J end by 5 bases, with 16 bases between. The chain's CDR3 is CASSFGGGPGETQYF. Here the CDR3 DNA reads TGTGCCAGCAGCTTTGGCGGGGGCCCCGGGGAGACCCAGTACTTC.

This clonotype was seen many times. Written as DNA, the CDR3 is TGTGCCAGCAACCCCCAAACCGGTGCAGATACGCAGTATTTT. This gives the protein CASNPQTGADTQYF. The V and J genes are TRBV6-1 and TRBJ2-3; D gene unclear. There are 14 residues in the CDR3. Germline values: CDR1 MNHNS, CDR2 SASEGT. With 7 bases removed from V and 4 bases from J, the gap between germline ends came to 15 bases.

This clonotype was picked up many times. The chain is built from TRBV20-1 and TRBJ1-1, with a tentative D call TRBD1 (5 bases). Trimming took off 5 bases at V and 4 bases at J, with 14 bases between the two ends. The CDR3 sequence is 13 residues long. Germline V CDR1 and CDR2: DFQATT, SNEGSKA (reference sequence). CDR3 DNA sequence: TGCAGTGCTTGGGGGGGGGGTGTCACTGAAGCTTTCTTT. Encoded protein: CSAWGGGVTEAFF.

The chain carries TRBV29-1 and TRBJ1-1, with unresolved D. V was cut by 4 bases and J by 0 bases, with 9 bases left in between. CDR1 and CDR2 (germline): SQVTM, ANQGSEA. The CDR3 contains 13 residues. CDR3 coding DNA: TGCAGCGTTGCCGAAACGTTGAACACTGAAGCTTTCTTT. Protein: CSVAETLNTEAFF.

This clonotype appeared many times. This chain links TRBV5-1 with TRBJ1-1; no clear D. Trimming shortened V by 0 bases and J by 1 base, and 7 bases separated the two germline ends. Germline V lookup: CDR1 SGHRS, CDR2 YFSETQ. The CDR3 is made up of 14 amino acids. The chain's CDR3 is CASSLAGENTEAFF. CDR3 in DNA: TGCGCCAGCAGCTTGGCCGGTGAGAACACTGAAGCTTTCTTT.

This clonotype was found a few times. V gene TRBV5-1 combines with J gene TRBJ2-7; 9 bases fit TRBD1. Germline V lookup: CDR1 SGHRS, CDR2 YFSETQ. CDR3 length: 15 residues. V shed 5 bases, J shed 2 bases, and the junction held 8 bases outside the gene matches. The DNA for the CDR3 is TGCGCCAGCAGTCCGATCACAGGGGGCACCTACGAGCAGTACTTC. Translated, it gives CASSPITGGTYEQYF.

Many counts were recorded for this clonotype. The chain combines TRBV4-3 with TRBJ1-6; the D gene is possibly TRBD1 (5 bases). V lost 3 bases and J 14 bases, leaving 17 bases between the germline ends. CDR1 and CDR2 from the germline V gene are LGHNA and YSLEER. This CDR3 is built from 14 residues. CDR3: CASSHGTDPEALHF. For the CDR3, the DNA is TGCGCCAGCAGCCACGGGACGGACCCTGAAGCCCTCCACTTT.

This clonotype was counted ten times or more. CDR3 residues: CASSLVPATNEKLFF. The CDR3 coding sequence is TGTGCCAGCAGCTTGGTTCCTGCAACTAATGAAAAACTGTTTTTT. This chain links TRBV5-5 with TRBJ1-4; no definite D call. This CDR3 has 15 amino acids. Per the germline V gene, CDR1 is SGHKS and CDR2 is YYEKEE (reference sequence). Trimming pared 0 bases from V and 0 bases from J, leaving 6 bases between. The whole variable domain, filled in from reference TRBV5-5 and TRBJ1-4, reads DAGVTQSPTHLIKTRGQQVTLRCSPISGHKSVSWYQQVLGQGPQFIFQYYEKEERGRGNFPDRFSARQFPNYSSELNVNALLLGDSALYLCASSLVPATNEKLFFGSGTQLSVL.

This clonotype came up many times. The chain uses TRBV10-3 and TRBJ2-1; D gene ambiguous. CDR1 is ENHRY and CDR2 is SYGVKD in the germline V gene. Trimming took 7 bases from V and 0 from J, leaving 10 bases between them. CDR3 size: 14 residues. In DNA form, the CDR3 reads TGTGCCATCAAGCCCAGTATCTCCTACAATGAGCAGTTCTTC. This codes for CAIKPSISYNEQFF.

This clonotype was detected ten times or more. Here the CDR3 reads CASSVDWTGTDTQYF. As DNA, the CDR3 is TGTGCCAGCAGCGTAGATTGGACTGGGACAGATACGCAGTATTTT. The chain employs TRBV9 and TRBJ2-3; tentative D call: TRBD2 (5 bases). CDR3 length: 15 amino acids. Per germline, CDR1 SGDLS and CDR2 YYNGEE. V was pared by 0 bases and J by 3 bases, with 11 bases between.

In its sample, this clonotype was seen many times. This chain connects TRBV28 to TRBJ2-5, with D possibly TRBD2 on 5 matching bases. The germline V gene has CDR1 MDHEN and CDR2 SYDVKM. The CDR3 length is 13 residues. Trimming pared 5 bases from V and 9 bases from J, leaving 16 bases between. The CDR3 reads CASSPRTAWAQYF. In DNA form, the CDR3 reads TGTGCCAGCAGTCCCCGGACTGCCTGGGCCCAGTACTTC.